The 16 T cell receptor beta chains presented below share a single source sample, sequenced in a study of T-cell reconstitution after alpha-beta-depleted transplantation in children. Preparation of the TCRbeta library used unique molecular identifiers. One entry per CDR3 protein, called by TCRdb with MiXCR from the PCR reads. Of about 210,000 distinct CDR3 sequences listed, about a sixth were seen once; the top ten hold about two fifths. This specimen consisted of PBMCs, mostly from graft donor cells, obtained 360 days after TCRalphabeta/CD19-depleted stem cell transplant. These receptors all come from a male patient between 2 and 10 years old who had a stem cell transplant for acute lymphoblastic leukemia, so the T cells may come from the graft donor.

A few counts support this clonotype. The chain has TRBV4-3 and TRBJ1-3; D gene uncertain. The CDR3 has 15 residues. V shed 0 bases and J shed 1 base, with 7 bases lying between them. In germline, CDR1 is LGHNA, CDR2 YSLEER. The CDR3 region has the DNA TGCGCCAGCAGCCAAGAGATAGCGTCTGGAAACACCATATATTTT. Translated, it gives CASSQEIASGNTIYF.

V is TRBV5-1 and J is TRBJ2-3; D perhaps matches TRBD2 (6 bases). V dropped 0 bases and J dropped 6 bases, with 14 bases sitting between them. Germline V gene lookup returns CDR1 SGHRS and CDR2 YFSETQ. This CDR3 spans 15 amino acids. The CDR3 coding sequence is TGCGCCAGCAGCTTGGCCGCCGGGGACTGGGATACGCAGTATTTT. Amino acid sequence: CASSLAAGDWDTQYF. Together with reference TRBV5-1 and TRBJ2-3, the CDR3 gives the full variable domain: KAGVTQTPRYLIKTRGQQVTLSCSPISGHRSVSWYQQTPGQGLQFLFEYFSETQRNKGNFPGRFSGRQFSNSRSEMNVSTLELGDSALYLCASSLAAGDWDTQYFGPGTRLTVL.

This chain joins TRBV20-1 and TRBJ2-3; TRBD2 might be the D (5 bases). Trimming removed 7 bases at V and 4 bases at J, with 15 bases between. Germline values: CDR1 DFQATT, CDR2 SNEGSKA (reference sequence). The CDR3 has 13 residues. Written as DNA, the CDR3 is TGCAGTGAGGCGGGCAGCTTCGCAGATACGCAGTATTTT. As protein: CSEAGSFADTQYF.

There are a few counts of this clonotype. This chain links TRBV7-2 with TRBJ1-1; no reliable D call. The CDR3 covers 14 residues. CDR1 SGHTA and CDR2 FQGNSA come from the germline V gene. V lost 3 bases and J lost 0, with 8 bases in between. Here the CDR3 DNA reads TGTGCCAGCAGCTTGGGGTTCATGAACACTGAAGCTTTCTTT. The encoded protein is CASSLGFMNTEAFF.

V is TRBV7-3 and J is TRBJ2-3; 7 bases are shared with TRBD1. Germline V lookup: CDR1 SGHTA, CDR2 FQGTGA. The CDR3 runs to 14 residues. Unmatched junction bases numbered 4, after V lost 5 bases and J lost 2 bases. CDR3 coding DNA: TGTGCCAGCAGCAGGGACAGATCCACAGATACGCAGTATTTT. Amino acid sequence: CASSRDRSTDTQYF.

The chain combines TRBV20-1 with TRBJ1-6; the D gene is possibly TRBD1 (6 bases). The ends were cut back, 6 bases at V and 8 bases at J, with 14 bases in the middle. The CDR3 totals 13 residues. In germline, CDR1 is DFQATT, CDR2 SNEGSKA (reference sequence). Written as DNA, the CDR3 is TGCAGTGCCGAACAGGGTGTTGATTCACCCCTCCACTTT. Protein product: CSAEQGVDSPLHF.

The V and J genes are TRBV29-1 and TRBJ1-5; 7 bases are shared with TRBD1. Germline trimming cut 4 bases from V and 0 bases from J; bases unmatched to any gene: 6. Germline V gene lookup returns CDR1 SQVTM and CDR2 ANQGSEA. The CDR3 extends over 15 amino acids. CDR3 DNA sequence: TGCAGCGTTGGCGGGACAGCTGATAGCAATCAGCCCCAGCATTTT. Translating gives CSVGGTADSNQPQHF.

The chain combines TRBV6-5 with TRBJ2-7; D unresolved. CDR3 size: 16 residues. Germline loops: CDR1 MNHEY, CDR2 SVGAGI. V dropped 4 bases and J dropped 0 bases, with 16 bases sitting between them. The CDR3 here is CASSWSGSRNSYEQYF. As DNA, the CDR3 is TGTGCCAGCAGTTGGTCGGGCAGTAGAAACTCCTACGAGCAGTACTTC.

There are a few counts of this clonotype. The chain uses TRBV7-9 and TRBJ2-1, with 12 bases lining up with TRBD2. Germline V gene sequence: CDR1 SEHNR, CDR2 FQNEAQ (reference sequence). The CDR3 is 17 amino acids. Trimming cost V 6 bases and J 2 bases; bases outside gene matches: 8. The CDR3 loop reads CASRDASGRETYNEQFF. The CDR3 DNA sequence: TGTGCCAGCAGGGACGCTAGCGGGAGGGAAACCTACAATGAGCAGTTCTTC.

This clonotype qualifies as medium-sized. V and J are TRBV25-1 and TRBJ2-7, with TRBD1 matching 8 bases. Germline lookup yields CDR1 MGHDK and CDR2 SYGVNS. CDR3 length: 12 amino acids. With V trimmed by 8 bases and J by 4 bases, 4 bases remained unmatched. CDR3 sequence reads: CASATGAYEQYF. CDR3 bases: TGTGCCAGCGCGACAGGGGCTTACGAGCAGTACTTC.

This clonotype was seen a few times. The J gene is TRBJ2-7, the V gene TRBV20-1; the D gene could be TRBD1 or TRBD2 (6 bases each). CDR3 length: 13 residues. Germline V lookup: CDR1 DFQATT, CDR2 SNEGSKA (reference sequence). DNA of the CDR3: TGCAGCCCAAAAGGAGGGGGGTACAACGAGCAGTACTTC. This encodes CSPKGGGYNEQYF.

The chain is built from TRBV5-6 and TRBJ2-1; TRBD2 agrees at 11 bases. V lost 5 bases and J lost 7; bases outside the gene matches: 8. Germline CDR1 reads SGHDT; CDR2 reads YYEEEE. The CDR3 contains 15 residues. CDR3 sequence (DNA): TGTGCCAGCAGTTTTAGCGGGGGGGCCCTAAATGAGCAGTTCTTC. Translation: CASSFSGGALNEQFF.

This chain's CDR3 is CASSQGQTYEQYF. CDR3 nucleotides: TGTGCCAGCAGTCAAGGGCAGACCTACGAGCAGTACTTC. The chain couples TRBV7-7 to TRBJ2-7; no reliable D call. The CDR3 is made up of 13 amino acids. V lost 6 bases, J lost 2 bases, and 11 bases lay in between. Germline lookup yields CDR1 SSHAT and CDR2 FNYEAQ (reference sequence).

The chain links TRBV28 to TRBJ2-7; D not certain. The CDR3 covers 13 residues. Germline-derived CDR1 and CDR2 are MDHEN and SYDVKM. The V end was cut by 8 bases, the J end by 2 bases, with 13 bases between. The CDR3 reads CASYNGNAYEQYF. CDR3 nucleotides: TGTGCCAGCTACAATGGGAACGCCTACGAGCAGTACTTC.

This clonotype was counted a few times. This chain uses TRBV7-8 with TRBJ2-7, with D possibly being TRBD1 (5 bases). The V gene lost 0 bases and the J gene lost 2 bases, with 14 bases spanning the gap. Germline values: CDR1 SGHVS, CDR2 FQNEAQ. The CDR3 runs to 16 residues. The DNA of the CDR3 is TGTGCCAGCAGCTTAGCGGCAAGCGACAGCACCTACGAGCAGTACTTC. This encodes CASSLAASDSTYEQYF.

This clonotype was recorded at least ten times. CDR3 DNA: TGTGCCAGCAGCCCCAAGTCGTATGGCTACACCTTC. Protein sequence: CASSPKSYGYTF. The chain joins TRBV7-2 to TRBJ1-2; D is uncertain. Germline assignment: CDR1 SGHTA and CDR2 FQGNSA. The length of the CDR3 is 12 residues. The V and J ends lost 5 bases and 5 bases respectively, with 9 bases between them.